The rows below give T cell receptor beta chains drawn from one sample of a study of blood T cell repertoires in COVID-19. Sequencing used immunoSEQ multiplex PCR; TCRdb keeps in-frame clones, though not all of them. The sample carries 350,000 to 450,000 clones, more than 80% recorded once. The material sequenced was PBMCs or T cells enriched from blood (not recorded which). Every receptor here comes from a man aged 25-45 years who had recovered from COVID-19. CDR3s leave out the opening cysteine and the closing phenylalanine or tryptophan.

TRBV27 ASSLWDSRGELF
TRBV5-4 ASRLAGLANTGELF
TRBV11-2 ASSHIIYTGTGEKLF
TRBV5-3 ARGWLAGATYEQY
TRBV19 ARVAGTGSLNTEAF
TRBV3-1/TRBV3-2 ASRPDRYNEQY
TRBV5-4 ASSLGGQGGNGYT
TRBV28 ASSFRTGVGYT
TRBV9 ASSVGGGVSYNEQF
TRBV2 ASRSVETQY
TRBV5-1 ASSSGQGAYGYT
TRBV6-5 ASSYRTEGNSPLH
TRBV19 ASSMGQVGYSNQPQH
TRBV18 ASSSTGTEAF
TRBV12-3/TRBV12-4 ASSLDRVETQY
TRBV6-5 ASSSPGQGAHSPLH
TRBV13 ASSPSTGAVVNGRHNEQF
TRBV28 ASSNPNYEQY
TRBV7-6 ASSTPSGNPGELF
TRBV6-4 ASSDSEGVTNEQF
TRBV5-6 ASSRGLAGAPSYNEQF
TRBV21-1 ASSKRTGGTNTEAF
TRBV12-3/TRBV12-4 ASSFSGELF
TRBV28 ASSPLVGNEKLF
TRBV3-1/TRBV3-2 ASSQGERAF
TRBV19 ASLLAANTGELF
TRBV5-1 ASSFSQGMNTEAF
TRBV6-5 ASSYLGTGGREQY
TRBV27 ASSSIGTSGRWYEQY
TRBV6-4 ASSALAGEYNEQF
TRBV12-3/TRBV12-4 ASSFNGGEQF
TRBV11-2 ASSLGSQYQETQY
TRBV19 ASSIGAGVVTGELF
TRBV7-2 ASSEVQGGGQPQH
TRBV4-2 ASSQDWDRASNQPQH
TRBV10-3 AISESGGFYSNQPQH
TRBV28 ASSFAGEDETQY
TRBV5-6 ASSRLDRDTEAF
TRBV3-1/TRBV3-2 ASSPAGSFWNEQF
TRBV3-1/TRBV3-2 ASSRPRRAGASYNEQF
TRBV5-1 ASSPGGMRTEAF
TRBV19 ASSIGAAYGYT
TRBV27 ASLASGAWGEQY
TRBV9 ASSVATGRTNEKLF
TRBV28 ASSSRDRERETQY
TRBV20-1 SASHLAGTTNYNEQF
TRBV10-1 ASSEGGSVTDTQY
TRBV7-9 ASNLGLQGEQF
TRBV9 ASSVGDRNTGELF
TRBV18 ASSPGASGWDEQF
TRBV11-2 ASTGQQIYGYT
TRBV4-1 ASSHRAAGASSGNTIY
TRBV30 AWSATGLTDTQY
TRBV6-2/TRBV6-3 ASSYDSHSPLH
TRBV5-1 ASSFRASQETQY
TRBV18 ASSLGTANEKLF
TRBV4-2 ASSQTGAGGSPLH
TRBV3-1/TRBV3-2 ASRQGGRSDTQY
TRBV12-3/TRBV12-4 ASTRGAKGYT